Described below is a single T cell receptor (beta chain) sequence and its context. Produced via immunoSEQ multiplex PCR; TCRdb's table is partial and in-frame only. Here the sample spans under 20,000 clones, about 72% being singletons. The data are from a study of CXCR4 blockade with PD-1 therapy in pancreatic cancer. CDR1 SQVTM and CDR2 ANQGSEA come from the germline V gene. This CDR3 spans 12 amino acids. The V end was cut by 4 bases, the J end by 1 base, with 5 bases between. The J gene is TRBJ2-1, the V gene TRBV29-1; D is uncertain. This clonotype was sampled from a human donor with pancreatic ductal adenocarcinoma. Specimen: tumor tissue. Written as DNA, the CDR3 is TGCAGCGTTGGACTGTCCTACAATGAGCAGTTCTTC. Amino acid sequence: CSVGLSYNEQFF.